The 15 T cell receptor beta chains reported below all come from one sample, sequenced in a study of cytomegalovirus exposure and HLA in healthy donors. In the PCR, 60 Vbeta and 13 Jbeta primers were used. The assay was immunoSEQ multiplex PCR, and TCRdb's table has in-frame clones only and misses some. The table records about 83,000 clones, about 81% of them present only once. The sample consisted of PBMCs. Source of these receptors: a man aged 60-69 years in good health and CMV-seronegative.

This clone was counted once. J is TRBJ1-1 and V is TRBV25-1, with D possibly being TRBD1 (5 bases). Germline V gene sequence: CDR1 MGHDK, CDR2 SYGVNS. V dropped 1 base and J dropped 7 bases, with 10 bases sitting between them. This CDR3 has 13 amino acids. The CDR3 DNA is TGTGCCAGCAGTGAATCTTGGGGCAGTGAAGCTTTCTTT. As protein: CASSESWGSEAFF.

This clone was observed a single time. V is TRBV5-1 and J is TRBJ1-3; D perhaps matches TRBD1 (5 bases). V gave up 3 bases and J gave up 4 bases, with 11 bases separating them. There are 14 residues in the CDR3. The germline V gene encodes CDR1 SGHRS and CDR2 YFSETQ. The DNA for the CDR3 is TGCGCCAGCAGCTGGGGAGGGGACGGAAACACCATATATTTT. Translated: CASSWGGDGNTIYF.

On this clone: Germline and junction disagree at one end, which may indicate a read error. The genes are TRBV7-9 and TRBJ2-3; 8 positions match TRBD2. The CDR3 runs 15 residues. The germline V gene encodes CDR1 SEHNR and CDR2 FQNEAQ (reference sequence). The CDR3 nucleotides are TGTTCCAGCAGCTTACTGCGGGGGGTGACAGATACGCAGTATTTT. Translated: CSSSLLRGVTDTQYF.

The genes are TRBV6-5 and TRBJ2-7; 8 nucleotides match TRBD1. The germline V gene encodes CDR1 MNHEY and CDR2 SVGAGI. V dropped 8 bases and J dropped 0; count of bases not matched to a gene: 3. The CDR3 has 13 residues. The CDR3 spells CASGDRNSYEQYF. The CDR3 DNA is TGTGCCAGCGGGGACAGGAACTCCTACGAGCAGTACTTC.

The chain has TRBV5-4 and TRBJ2-1, with TRBD1 matching 10 bases. CDR1 is SGHNT and CDR2 is YYREEE in the germline V gene (reference sequence). CDR3 size: 15 residues. Trimming at V came to 7 bases and at J to 4 bases, leaving 8 bases not matched to a gene. The DNA for the CDR3 is TGTGCCAGCGGTTCCGGGGACAGGGGATACAATGAGCAGTTCTTC. This codes for CASGSGDRGYNEQFF.

The chain couples TRBV27 to TRBJ1-5; a possible D gene is TRBD1 (5 bases). This CDR3 spans 14 amino acids. With 3 bases removed from V and 4 bases from J, the gap between germline ends came to 10 bases. The germline gives CDR1 MNHEY, CDR2 SMNVEV (reference sequence). This CDR3 reads CASSLIGANQPQHF. In nucleotides, the CDR3 is TGTGCCAGCAGTTTGATAGGGGCGAATCAGCCCCAGCATTTT.

This clone was seen once. The V call is TRBV9, the J call TRBJ2-3; 7 nucleotides line up with TRBD2. CDR3 size: 16 residues. Trimming cost V 3 bases and J 0 bases; bases outside gene matches: 7. CDR1 is SGDLS, CDR2 YYNGEE, per germline. CDR3 loop: CASSAGGGSSTDTQYF. CDR3 bases: TGTGCCAGCAGCGCCGGCGGCGGGAGTAGCACAGATACGCAGTATTTT.

The chain couples TRBV5-6 to TRBJ1-6; no firm D call. Germline values: CDR1 SGHDT, CDR2 YYEEEE. CDR3 length: 19 residues. Trimming cost V 4 bases and J 0 bases, with 20 bases left between them. The CDR3 nucleotides are TGTGCCAGCAGCCTGGGCGTAAGTGGGCTCCTCTCCTATAATTCACCCCTCCACTTT. Its protein product is CASSLGVSGLLSYNSPLHF.

V gene TRBV30 combines with J gene TRBJ2-7, with 7 bases that match TRBD1. Germline V lookup: CDR1 GTSNPN, CDR2 SVGIG (reference sequence). The CDR3 has 14 amino acids. J gave up 6 bases and V 2 bases, and 10 bases lay outside the gene matches. For the CDR3, the DNA is TGTGCCTGGAGTAAGGGGGCAGCCTGGGGCGAGCAGTACTTC. Its protein is CAWSKGAAWGEQYF.

The chain combines TRBV11-2 with TRBJ2-1; 12 positions match TRBD2. Trimming took 5 bases from V and 3 from J; bases not matched to a gene: 5. This CDR3 has 16 amino acids. CDR1 and CDR2 from the germline V gene are SGHAT and FQNNGV. The CDR3 here is CASSPRLAGDYNEQFF. For the CDR3, the DNA is TGTGCCAGCAGCCCTAGACTAGCGGGGGACTACAATGAGCAGTTCTTC. The variable domain in full, with the rest retrieved from reference TRBV11-2 and TRBJ2-1, is EAGVAQSPRYKIIEKRQSVAFWCNPISGHATLYWYQQILGQGPKLLIQFQNNGVVDDSQLPKDRFSAERLKGVDSTLKIQPAKLEDSAVYLCASSPRLAGDYNEQFFGPGTRLTVL.

By its share, this clone is medium-sized (0.01 to 0.1%). The J gene is TRBJ2-5, the V gene TRBV5-1; 9 nucleotides align to TRBD2. The trim removed 4 bases at V and 5 bases at J, leaving 9 bases unmatched. Germline CDR1 is SGHRS and CDR2 is YFSETQ. The length of the CDR3 is 15 residues. The CDR3 nucleotides read TGCGCCAGCAGCAGCGCGGGGGGGCCGGGGGAGACCCAGTACTTC. Encoded protein: CASSSAGGPGETQYF. The whole variable domain, filled in from reference TRBV5-1 and TRBJ2-5, reads KAGVTQTPRYLIKTRGQQVTLSCSPISGHRSVSWYQQTPGQGLQFLFEYFSETQRNKGNFPGRFSGRQFSNSRSEMNVSTLELGDSALYLCASSSAGGPGETQYFGPGTRLLVL.

This chain joins TRBV29-1 and TRBJ2-7, with TRBD2 identical over 8 bases. CDR1 is SQVTM and CDR2 is ANQGSEA in the germline V gene. The CDR3 is 12 amino acids. Germline trimming cut 6 bases from V and 6 bases from J; bases unmatched to any gene: 7. The CDR3: CSVSSGVREQYF. In DNA form, the CDR3 reads TGCAGCGTGAGTAGCGGGGTTCGCGAGCAGTACTTC.

The chain joins TRBV19 to TRBJ2-2, with TRBD1 matching over 10 bases. This CDR3 is built from 16 residues. Germline trimming cut 5 bases from V and 0 bases from J; bases unmatched to any gene: 3. Germline V gene lookup returns CDR1 LNHDA and CDR2 SQIVND (reference sequence). This CDR3 is CASSLGQGANTGELFF. Here the CDR3 DNA reads TGTGCCAGTAGTCTCGGACAGGGGGCGAACACCGGGGAGCTGTTTTTT. Full variable domain (outside the CDR3, taken from reference TRBV19 and TRBJ2-2): DGGITQSPKYLFRKEGQNVTLSCEQNLNHDAMYWYRQDPGQGLRLIYYSQIVNDFQKGDIAEGYSVSREKKESFPLTVTSAQKNPTAFYLCASSLGQGANTGELFFGEGSRLTVL.

The chain couples TRBV9 to TRBJ2-4; tentative D call: TRBD1 (5 bases). The CDR3 extends over 14 amino acids. CDR1 is SGDLS and CDR2 is YYNGEE in the germline V gene. The germline V and J ends were trimmed by 3 bases and 3 bases, with 10 bases remaining between them. CDR3 sequence (DNA): TGTGCCAGCAGCGCAGGGTTAGGCAAAAACATTCAGTACTTC. This translates into CASSAGLGKNIQYF. Complete variable domain (other parts from reference TRBV9 and TRBJ2-4): DSGVTQTPKHLITATGQRVTLRCSPRSGDLSVYWYQQSLDQGLQFLIQYYNGEERAKGNILERFSAQQFPDLHSELNLSSLELGDSALYFCASSAGLGKNIQYFGAGTRLSVL.

This rearrangement joins TRBV5-1 to TRBJ2-5; 12 nucleotides align to TRBD2. This CDR3 comprises 15 residues. The germline V gene encodes CDR1 SGHRS and CDR2 YFSETQ. After removal of 5 bases from V and 4 bases from J, the junction contained 6 bases not matched to a gene. CDR3: CASRVPSGGAETQYF. The CDR3 coding sequence is TGCGCCAGCAGAGTCCCTAGCGGGGGGGCAGAGACCCAGTACTTC.